These 14 T cell receptor beta chains were all obtained from the same sample, sequenced in a study of T cell responses to AZD1222 COVID-19 vaccine. Data came from immunoSEQ multiplex PCR; TCRdb stores just in-frame clones and leaves some out. The sample shows roughly 120,000 clones, 88% of them seen only once. This material consisted of peripheral blood, taken 28 days after the second AZD1222 dose. These receptors all come from an adult who received the AZD1222 COVID-19 vaccine.

J is TRBJ2-1 and V is TRBV19; tentatively, D is TRBD1 (6 bases). Trimming took off 5 bases at V and 0 bases at J, with 11 bases between the two ends. Germline CDR1 LNHDA, CDR2 SQIVND (reference sequence). CDR3 length: 15 amino acids. The chain's CDR3 is CASSSTGSSYNEQFF. The CDR3 DNA reads TGTGCCAGTAGTTCTACAGGGAGCTCCTACAATGAGCAGTTCTTC.

The rearrangement uses TRBV19 and TRBJ1-5; tentative D call: TRBD1 (5 bases). The CDR3 is 16 residues long. V shed 5 bases and J shed 3 bases, with 17 bases lying between them. Per germline, CDR1 LNHDA and CDR2 SQIVND (reference sequence). The CDR3 loop reads CASSRWGLEVNQPQHF. DNA of the CDR3: TGTGCCAGTAGTCGATGGGGCCTGGAGGTCAATCAGCCCCAGCATTTT.

The chain is built from TRBV15 and TRBJ1-4, with TRBD1 matching over 8 bases. V lost 3 bases, J lost 0 bases, and 3 bases stayed unmatched. The CDR3 has 16 residues. Per germline, CDR1 LNHNV and CDR2 YYDKDF (reference sequence). CDR3 region: CATSRPTGATNEKLFF. CDR3 DNA sequence: TGTGCCACCAGCAGGCCGACAGGGGCAACTAATGAAAAACTGTTTTTT. Filled out from reference TRBV15 and TRBJ1-4, the complete variable domain reads DAMVIQNPRYQVTQFGKPVTLSCSQTLNHNVMYWYQQKSSQAPKLLFHYYDKDFNNEADTPDNFQSRRPNTSFCFLDIRSPGLGDTAMYLCATSRPTGATNEKLFFGSGTQLSVL.

The gene calls are TRBV6-5 and TRBJ1-3; possible D gene TRBD1, 5 bases. V shed 6 bases and J shed 2 bases, with 11 bases lying between them. The CDR3 spans 14 residues. In germline, CDR1 is MNHEY, CDR2 SVGAGI. The CDR3 sequence: CASRPQGTGNTIYF. CDR3 nucleotides: TGTGCCAGCAGGCCGCAGGGAACTGGAAACACCATATATTTT.

The chain joins TRBV30 to TRBJ1-6; 7 bases are shared with TRBD1. The CDR3 loop spans 14 amino acids. Per the germline V gene, CDR1 is GTSNPN and CDR2 is SVGIG (reference sequence). The trim removed 4 bases at V and 5 bases at J, leaving 5 bases unmatched. CDR3 residues: CAWNRDSNNSPLHF. The CDR3 DNA follows: TGTGCCTGGAATCGGGACAGTAATAATTCACCCCTCCACTTT.

The rearrangement uses TRBV5-6 and TRBJ1-1; tentative D call: TRBD1 (5 bases). Germline V CDR1 and CDR2: SGHDT, YYEEEE. This CDR3 comprises 12 residues. Trimming stripped 5 bases from V and 11 bases from J, with 16 bases between. The CDR3 region is CASSSGLVGAFF. CDR3 nucleotide sequence: TGTGCCAGCAGTTCAGGGTTGGTGGGCGCTTTCTTT. The full variable domain, with the rest looked up from reference TRBV5-6 and TRBJ1-1, is DAGVTQSPTHLIKTRGQQVTLRCSPKSGHDTVSWYQQALGQGPQFIFQYYEEEERQRGNFPDRFSGHQFPNYSSELNVNALLLGDSALYLCASSSGLVGAFFGQGTRLTVV.

The chain combines TRBV7-3 with TRBJ2-1; 7 positions match TRBD2. Germline V gene sequence: CDR1 SGHTA, CDR2 FQGTGA. The CDR3 spans 16 residues. V was clipped by 5 bases and J by 12 bases; unmatched bases: 19. CDR3 amino acids: CASSPHGNSGTSGQFF. In DNA, the CDR3 is TGTGCCAGCAGCCCCCATGGGAACAGCGGGACCTCCGGGCAGTTCTTC.

This chain uses TRBV11-3 with TRBJ2-2; the D gene could be TRBD1 or TRBD2 (5 bases each). The germline V gene has CDR1 SGHNT and CDR2 YENEEA. The CDR3 extends over 17 amino acids. V was pared by 0 bases and J by 2 bases, with 13 bases between. Here the CDR3 reads CASSLDFPGPNTGELFF. In DNA form, the CDR3 reads TGTGCCAGCAGCTTAGATTTTCCGGGACCAAACACCGGGGAGCTGTTTTTT.

The chain links TRBV6-5 to TRBJ1-1; 8 bases fit TRBD1. The V gene end was trimmed by 0 bases and the J gene end by 6 bases; junction bases not matched to a gene: 3. Germline V gene data show CDR1 as MNHEY and CDR2 as SVGAGI. CDR3 size: 14 residues. The CDR3 DNA sequence: TGTGCCAGCAGTTACTCCGGGACAGGCGCTGAAGCTTTCTTT. Translation: CASSYSGTGAEAFF.

The chain employs TRBV6-4 and TRBJ2-3; possibly TRBD1 or TRBD2 for D (5 bases each). From germline, CDR1 is MRHNA and CDR2 SNTAGT. CDR3 size: 15 residues. V was trimmed by 0 bases and J by 2 bases, leaving 9 bases between them. CDR3 DNA: TGTGCCAGCAGTGACTCTGGGGGTTTCACAGATACGCAGTATTTT. Residues: CASSDSGGFTDTQYF.

The chain has TRBV5-4 and TRBJ1-1, with 8 bases matching TRBD1. The ends lost 4 bases at V and 4 bases at J; junction bases unmatched: 9. CDR3 length equals 15 residues. Germline CDR1 reads SGHNT; CDR2 reads YYREEE (reference sequence). The CDR3 DNA follows: TGTGCCAGCAGCCCCAGGGGGCGCGGCCCCACTGAAGCTTTCTTT. This encodes CASSPRGRGPTEAFF.

With regard to this clone: The junction does not match germline at one end; this may be a read error. The chain joins TRBV20-1 to TRBJ2-3; either TRBD1 or TRBD2 may fit D (5 bases each). CDR3 length equals 11 residues. Germline CDR1 DFQATT, CDR2 SNEGSKA (reference sequence). CDR3 nucleotides: TGCAGTGCCCCAATGAGGGACGTGAACCATTTT. As protein: CSAPMRDVNHF.

The count of this clone is one. The V gene is TRBV11-3, the J gene TRBJ2-1, with TRBD2 matching over 8 bases. CDR3 length equals 15 residues. The germline V gene encodes CDR1 SGHNT and CDR2 YENEEA. The ends lost 3 bases at V and 4 bases at J; junction bases unmatched: 5. CDR3 bases: TGTGCCAGCAGCTTGCAAGCGGGGGTATACAATGAGCAGTTCTTC. This encodes CASSLQAGVYNEQFF.

CDR3 residues: CASNNRGEAFF. In nucleotides, the CDR3 is TGTGCCAGTAATAACAGGGGAGAAGCTTTCTTT. This chain connects TRBV19 to TRBJ1-1; 7 bases fit TRBD1. Germline loops: CDR1 LNHDA, CDR2 SQIVND (reference sequence). This CDR3 comprises 11 residues. The V and J ends lost 7 bases and 8 bases, in that order; junction bases with no gene match: 4.